Listed below are T cell receptor beta chains from one sample, sequenced in a study of blood T cell repertoires in COVID-19. Data came from immunoSEQ multiplex PCR; TCRdb stores just in-frame clones and leaves some out. In the table there are 250,000 to 300,000 clones, roughly 86% of which are singletons. The specimen sequenced was peripheral blood. The receptors come from a woman aged 30 to 39 with acute or convalescent COVID-19. Each CDR3 is given without its conserved first and last residue. Fields, in order: D gene, J gene, clone size, V gene, CDR3 protein. The D gene is left open where the match is weak. Clone sizes are given selectively: once, few, many, or a class where the clone is expanded.

d_call: TRBD2; j_call: TRBJ2-3; clone_size: .; v_call: TRBV27; cdr3_aa: ASRLSGASTDTQY
d_call: .; j_call: TRBJ1-5; clone_size: few; v_call: TRBV5-6; cdr3_aa: ASSLGSQPQH
d_call: TRBD1; j_call: TRBJ1-2; clone_size: .; v_call: TRBV12-5; cdr3_aa: ASGLDRLTGIHYGYT
d_call: TRBD2; j_call: TRBJ2-2; clone_size: .; v_call: TRBV4-3; cdr3_aa: ASSQEGLADANTGELF
d_call: .; j_call: TRBJ1-2; clone_size: .; v_call: TRBV7-9; cdr3_aa: ASSRGGGGGYGYT
d_call: TRBD2; j_call: TRBJ2-1; clone_size: .; v_call: TRBV7-9; cdr3_aa: ASRPGGNEQF
d_call: TRBD2; j_call: TRBJ2-7; clone_size: .; v_call: TRBV9; cdr3_aa: ASSVGDSGRAGYEQY
d_call: .; j_call: TRBJ1-1; clone_size: .; v_call: TRBV30; cdr3_aa: AFTRDSNTEAF
d_call: .; j_call: TRBJ2-7; clone_size: .; v_call: TRBV25-1; cdr3_aa: ASSEFGGRYEQY
d_call: .; j_call: TRBJ1-1; clone_size: .; v_call: TRBV5-6; cdr3_aa: ASSLARARAF
d_call: TRBD1; j_call: TRBJ2-7; clone_size: .; v_call: TRBV5-1; cdr3_aa: ASSRRTGPSYEQY
d_call: TRBD1; j_call: TRBJ1-4; clone_size: once; v_call: TRBV6-5; cdr3_aa: ASSRRTGLF
d_call: .; j_call: TRBJ2-3; clone_size: .; v_call: TRBV5-1; cdr3_aa: ASSLARGTSGTDTQY
d_call: .; j_call: TRBJ2-7; clone_size: once; v_call: TRBV19; cdr3_aa: ASSLNAEDRRCEQY
d_call: TRBD2; j_call: TRBJ2-1; clone_size: .; v_call: TRBV5-1; cdr3_aa: ASSISGRNDEQF
d_call: .; j_call: TRBJ1-2; clone_size: .; v_call: TRBV19; cdr3_aa: ASSISGLGYT
d_call: .; j_call: TRBJ2-7; clone_size: .; v_call: TRBV10-3; cdr3_aa: AIRKGVGGTHSYEQY
d_call: TRBD2; j_call: TRBJ2-1; clone_size: .; v_call: TRBV27; cdr3_aa: ASSSQGLAGGYNEQF
d_call: TRBD1; j_call: TRBJ1-2; clone_size: .; v_call: TRBV5-1; cdr3_aa: ASSFGLTGTNYGYT
d_call: .; j_call: TRBJ2-1; clone_size: once; v_call: TRBV27; cdr3_aa: ASSLSPAGSSDEQF
d_call: .; j_call: TRBJ1-4; clone_size: .; v_call: TRBV5-1; cdr3_aa: ASSLGRGSTNEKLF
d_call: .; j_call: TRBJ1-5; clone_size: once; v_call: TRBV2; cdr3_aa: ASTSRQIYSNQPQH
d_call: TRBD2; j_call: TRBJ2-7; clone_size: .; v_call: TRBV7-2; cdr3_aa: ASSLGLAEQQY
d_call: .; j_call: TRBJ1-4; clone_size: .; v_call: TRBV7-9; cdr3_aa: ASSLGRGEKLF
d_call: TRBD2; j_call: TRBJ2-1; clone_size: .; v_call: TRBV6-6; cdr3_aa: ASSYVLAGEGEQF
d_call: TRBD2; j_call: TRBJ2-1; clone_size: .; v_call: TRBV2; cdr3_aa: ASSERLAGASSYNEQF
d_call: TRBD1; j_call: TRBJ2-1; clone_size: .; v_call: TRBV19; cdr3_aa: ASKGQGENEQF
d_call: .; j_call: TRBJ1-3; clone_size: few; v_call: TRBV6-5; cdr3_aa: ASSYAGLSSGNTIY
d_call: TRBD2; j_call: TRBJ2-5; clone_size: once; v_call: TRBV15; cdr3_aa: ATSRGGSGSVETQY
d_call: .; j_call: TRBJ2-7; clone_size: .; v_call: TRBV5-6; cdr3_aa: ASSLAQAYEQY
d_call: .; j_call: TRBJ2-7; clone_size: .; v_call: TRBV27; cdr3_aa: ASSTSRRGSYEQY
d_call: .; j_call: TRBJ2-1; clone_size: .; v_call: TRBV9; cdr3_aa: ASSVLPEGHNEQF
d_call: TRBD1; j_call: TRBJ1-5; clone_size: .; v_call: TRBV24-1; cdr3_aa: ATEDRVNQPQH
d_call: .; j_call: TRBJ2-7; clone_size: .; v_call: TRBV5-1; cdr3_aa: ASRSGSYYEQY
d_call: TRBD1; j_call: TRBJ1-1; clone_size: .; v_call: TRBV5-1; cdr3_aa: ASSSSGQGRTEAF
d_call: TRBD2; j_call: TRBJ2-1; clone_size: .; v_call: TRBV3-1/TRBV3-2; cdr3_aa: ASSQTSGQF
d_call: TRBD1; j_call: TRBJ2-1; clone_size: .; v_call: TRBV19; cdr3_aa: ASRTGGNEQF
d_call: .; j_call: TRBJ2-1; clone_size: .; v_call: TRBV7-2; cdr3_aa: ASSFGPIPSSYNEQF
d_call: .; j_call: TRBJ2-7; clone_size: .; v_call: TRBV4-3; cdr3_aa: ASSQDAFYEQY
d_call: .; j_call: TRBJ2-3; clone_size: .; v_call: TRBV30; cdr3_aa: AWSVLQRTQY
d_call: TRBD1; j_call: TRBJ2-7; clone_size: .; v_call: TRBV3-1/TRBV3-2; cdr3_aa: ASSQEGQGVSYEQY
d_call: .; j_call: TRBJ2-1; clone_size: .; v_call: TRBV5-1; cdr3_aa: ASSLIFSSYNEQF
d_call: .; j_call: TRBJ2-1; clone_size: .; v_call: TRBV14; cdr3_aa: ASSTFKQGEQF
d_call: TRBD2; j_call: TRBJ2-7; clone_size: .; v_call: TRBV11-2; cdr3_aa: ASSLMASGTLGYEQY
d_call: .; j_call: TRBJ1-1; clone_size: .; v_call: TRBV6-6; cdr3_aa: ASSYVRGASVTEAF
d_call: .; j_call: TRBJ2-2; clone_size: .; v_call: TRBV15; cdr3_aa: ATSRDRTANTGELF
d_call: .; j_call: TRBJ2-7; clone_size: .; v_call: TRBV30; cdr3_aa: AWSSSDGYEQY
d_call: .; j_call: TRBJ1-3; clone_size: few; v_call: TRBV7-9; cdr3_aa: ASSSDGSSGNTIY
d_call: TRBD1; j_call: TRBJ2-2; clone_size: .; v_call: TRBV18; cdr3_aa: ASSPLRDRGHGELF
d_call: .; j_call: TRBJ1-4; clone_size: once; v_call: TRBV4-2; cdr3_aa: ASSQDQVMGEKLF
d_call: .; j_call: TRBJ2-3; clone_size: .; v_call: TRBV7-8; cdr3_aa: ASSLVGGSTDTQY
d_call: .; j_call: TRBJ2-7; clone_size: .; v_call: TRBV27; cdr3_aa: ASSFSPPYSTTYEQY
d_call: .; j_call: TRBJ2-5; clone_size: .; v_call: TRBV11-3; cdr3_aa: ASSLGPTGQETQY